Listed below are T cell receptor beta chains from one sample, sequenced in a study of post-analysis software for immune sequencing data. TCRdb reanalysed the PCR reads using MiXCR and keeps one entry per CDR3 protein. Of 650,000 to 850,000 distinct CDR3 sequences in the sample, about 57% were seen once. The sequenced sample consisted of blood. These receptors were taken from a girl aged 10-17 years with multiple sclerosis. Both conserved end residues are part of each CDR3. A D gene is named only where the DNA matches it firmly. Size tells how often a clone was seen (once, few, many) or the class of an expanded clone, and some rows leave it out.

j_call,d_call,clone_size,v_call,cdr3_nt,cdr3_aa
TRBJ2-4,TRBD1,-,TRBV5-6,TGTGCCAGCAGCTTGTCCCGGGACAGGGGGCTTTATAGAACCATTCAGTACTTC,CASSLSRDRGLYRTIQYF
TRBJ2-1,-,few,TRBV12-3/TRBV12-4,TGTGCCAGCAGCCTTATACCGGGACTCTGGAATGAGCAGTTCTTC,CASSLIPGLWNEQFF
TRBJ2-7,TRBD1,-,TRBV6-4,TGTGCCAGCAGTGACTCGGACAGGGGCTTCTACGAGCAGTACTTC,CASSDSDRGFYEQYF
TRBJ2-7,TRBD2,-,TRBV7-8,TGTGCCAGCAGCACCATACTAGCGGGGGAAGGCTACGAGCAGTACTTC,CASSTILAGEGYEQYF
TRBJ2-7,TRBD2,-,TRBV4-1,TGCGCCAGCAGCCAAGATCGGGCGGGAGAGGGAAGGGCCATCTACGAGCAGTACTTC,CASSQDRAGEGRAIYEQYF
TRBJ2-1,-,-,TRBV20-1,TGCAGTGCTACCTGGCGTGAGCCGACCCTCTACAATGAGCAGTTCTTC,CSATWREPTLYNEQFF
TRBJ2-6,-,-,TRBV7-3,TGTGCCAGCAGCTTATACGTAGGTCCGTTGGGGGCCAACGTCCTGACTTTC,CASSLYVGPLGANVLTF
TRBJ1-1,-,-,TRBV6-6,TGTGCCAGCAGAAAACAAGGGTGGGAGGAAGCTTTCTTT,CASRKQGWEEAFF
TRBJ1-4,-,-,TRBV25-1,TGTGCCAGCATGGCTAGAGCAGGGGAAAAACTGTTTTTT,CASMARAGEKLFF
TRBJ2-7,-,-,TRBV12-3/TRBV12-4,TGTGCCAGCAGTTCAGGTTTCTCCTACGAGCAGTACTTC,CASSSGFSYEQYF
TRBJ2-1,-,few,TRBV5-5,TGTGCCAGCTTGGGGAAGCGAGTCGAGCAGTTCTTC,CASLGKRVEQFF
TRBJ2-7,TRBD1,-,TRBV7-2,TGTGCCAGCAGCCCAACGGGACAGGGGAACGGCTACGAGCAGTACTTC,CASSPTGQGNGYEQYF
TRBJ1-1,-,-,TRBV29-1,TGCAGCGTTTCCCGGGGGCGGCTCATGAACACTGAAGCTTTCTTT,CSVSRGRLMNTEAFF
TRBJ2-4,TRBD1,-,TRBV20-1,TGCAGTGCTAAGGGACAGTTCCTGATGGACATTCAGTACTTC,CSAKGQFLMDIQYF
TRBJ2-7,-,-,TRBV2,TGTGCCAGCAGTGAATTGGCAGGTCCCTACGAGCAGTACTTC,CASSELAGPYEQYF
TRBJ2-7,-,-,TRBV5-1,TGCGCCAGCAGCAAGACAGGGACTCCCTACGAGCAGTACTTC,CASSKTGTPYEQYF
TRBJ2-3,-,-,TRBV9,TGTGCCAGCAGCGTATATGGTTTTAGCACAGATACGCAGTATTTT,CASSVYGFSTDTQYF
TRBJ2-1,TRBD2,-,TRBV29-1,TGCAGCGTTGCGGGGGGGGGGCGAGGTTACTACAATGAGCAGTTCTTC,CSVAGGGRGYYNEQFF
TRBJ2-1,-,-,TRBV19,TGTGCCAGTAGTATTTGTATTGAGCAGTTCTTC,CASSICIEQFF
TRBJ2-5,-,-,TRBV5-1,TGCGCCAGCAGCGCCGGACTGCAACAAGAGACCCAGTACTTC,CASSAGLQQETQYF
TRBJ2-7,-,-,TRBV6-1,TGTGCCAGCAGTAGAGAGGGGGGCAGTCCCCACGAGCAGTACTTC,CASSREGGSPHEQYF
TRBJ2-4,-,-,TRBV15,TGTGCCACCAGCAGGGGGGTGGCGGAGTTAGCCAAAAACATTCAGTACTTC,CATSRGVAELAKNIQYF
TRBJ2-3,-,-,TRBV10-3,TGTGCCATCAGTGAGTCTGGCGCCGCCACAGATACGCAGTATTTT,CAISESGAATDTQYF
TRBJ2-1,TRBD2,-,TRBV28,TGTGCCAGCAGCCCGACTAGCGGGGGTCTATACAATGAGCAGTTCTTC,CASSPTSGGLYNEQFF
TRBJ1-2,TRBD1,few,TRBV10-2,TGCGCCAGCTCATACCGCACCGGGACAGGGCCATCCTATGGCTACACCTTC,CASSYRTGTGPSYGYTF
TRBJ2-7,-,-,TRBV12-3/TRBV12-4,TGTGCCAGCAGTTACCGGGGGTCAACTATCAGGTACGAGCAGTACTTC,CASSYRGSTIRYEQYF
TRBJ2-5,-,few,TRBV5-1,TGCGCCAGCAGCCCCCACGGGGCGCTTCGAGCCCAGTACTTC,CASSPHGALRAQYF
TRBJ1-1,-,few,TRBV5-1,TGCGCCAGCAGCTTGTACGGGTATGGGCGCACTGAAGCTTTCTTT,CASSLYGYGRTEAFF
TRBJ2-7,-,-,TRBV15,TGTGCCACCAGCAGAGTTCAGGGTTTGTACGAGCAGTACTTC,CATSRVQGLYEQYF
TRBJ2-4,TRBD2,-,TRBV20-1,TGCAGTGCTAGAATAGCGGGGGTAGGGAACATTCAGTACTTC,CSARIAGVGNIQYF
TRBJ2-1,-,-,TRBV5-1,TGCGCCAGCACTTCGCCGGGCCCGTACAATGAGCAGTTCTTC,CASTSPGPYNEQFF
TRBJ2-1,TRBD2,-,TRBV27,TGTGCCAGCAGTTTCGGACTAGCGGCCCGATACAATGAGCAGTTCTTC,CASSFGLAARYNEQFF
TRBJ1-2,-,few,TRBV14,TGTGCCAGCAGCCAAGAAGGATCACAGTGGGAGAGCTACTATGGCTACACCTTC,CASSQEGSQWESYYGYTF
TRBJ1-2,TRBD1,-,TRBV5-5,TGTGCCAGCAGCTCCGTAGGACAGGGGCCGCGAGATGGCTACACCTTC,CASSSVGQGPRDGYTF
TRBJ2-7,-,-,TRBV15,TGTGCCACCAGCAGGGACGTCGCTTGGGACGAGCAGTACTTC,CATSRDVAWDEQYF
TRBJ2-6,-,few,TRBV5-1,TGCGCCAGCAGCCCACCGGGCTTATCCTCTGGGGCCAACGTCCTGACTTTC,CASSPPGLSSGANVLTF
TRBJ2-3,TRBD1,few,TRBV29-1,TGCAGCGTCCCGCGGGACAGGGTCCTCACAGATACGCAGTATTTT,CSVPRDRVLTDTQYF
TRBJ1-4,-,few,TRBV29-1,TGCAGCGTTGTGGGCAGAGCAACTAATGAAAAACTGTTTTTT,CSVVGRATNEKLFF
TRBJ2-1,TRBD1,few,TRBV20-1,TGCAGTGCCGCGGACAGGGGGCGCAATGAGCAGTTCTTC,CSAADRGRNEQFF
TRBJ2-7,-,-,TRBV29-1,TGCAGCGTTGGTAACAGGGCCCCGGGAGAGCAGTACTTC,CSVGNRAPGEQYF
TRBJ2-6,-,few,TRBV29-1,TGCAGCGTTGAACCTGGCTCTGGGGCCAACGTCCTGACTTTC,CSVEPGSGANVLTF
TRBJ2-3,TRBD2,few,TRBV5-1,TGCGCCAGCAGGAGGGGACTAGAAGGTGGTACAGATACGCAGTATTTT,CASRRGLEGGTDTQYF
TRBJ2-3,-,-,TRBV6-5,TGTGCCAGCGCCATAGCGTCTACGCAGTATTTT,CASAIASTQYF
TRBJ1-2,TRBD1,-,TRBV6-5,TGTGCCAGCAGTTACTCGAGAATAAGACAGGGGGCGGGTGCTTATGGCTACACCTTC,CASSYSRIRQGAGAYGYTF
TRBJ2-3,TRBD2,-,TRBV5-6,TGTGCCAGCAGCTTGACTAGCGGGGCGGGCACAGATACGCAGTATTTT,CASSLTSGAGTDTQYF
TRBJ2-7,TRBD1,-,TRBV6-5,TGTGCCAGCATTCCTACGGGACAGGGTGTCAACGAGCAGTACTTC,CASIPTGQGVNEQYF
TRBJ2-4,-,once,TRBV20-1,TGCAGTGCTAGAGATCAATATGGACAGAAAACTCTAGCCAAAAACATTCAGTACTTC,CSARDQYGQKTLAKNIQYF
TRBJ2-5,TRBD1,-,TRBV20-1,TGCAGTGCTTTGGCAGGGGGCCTCCGGAAGACCCAGTACTTC,CSALAGGLRKTQYF